This T cell receptor beta chain was observed in a study of cytomegalovirus exposure and HLA in healthy donors. The overall study: An analysis done earlier identified 100 million to 140 million unique TCR beta sequences from about 180 million T cells. The study's findings and limits: Highly shared variants forming one cluster were likely a sequencing artifact.

With regard to this clone: Its specificity is not known.

Use of 60 Vbeta and 13 Jbeta primers characterized the PCR. Clones were read by immunoSEQ multiplex PCR, and TCRdb kept only the in-frame ones, dropping some. The sample lists under 150,000 clones, roughly 80% occurring once. There are 13 residues in the CDR3. Germline V gene sequence: CDR1 LNHNV, CDR2 YYDKDF (reference sequence). The germline V and J ends were trimmed by 3 bases and 6 bases, with 9 bases remaining between them. This clonotype originated in a man aged 35 to 55 in good health and CMV-seropositive. The chain links TRBV15 to TRBJ2-1; TRBD2 might be the D (6 bases). The sequencing sample was made of PBMCs. The chain's CDR3 is CATSRGGTNEQFF. The CDR3 region has the DNA TGTGCCACCAGCAGGGGAGGAACCAATGAGCAGTTCTTC.